Below, 7 T cell receptor beta chains from the same sample are listed, as sequenced in a study of T cell responses to AZD1222 COVID-19 vaccine. Assay used: immunoSEQ multiplex PCR; TCRdb lists only in-frame clones, some missing. This table has some 140,000 clones, about 87% appearing once. The material was peripheral blood, obtained on day 0 of AZD1222 vaccination. The receptors here all came from an adult in good health.

This clone was recorded once. This chain connects TRBV18 to TRBJ2-2, with D perhaps assigned TRBD1 or TRBD2 (5 bases each). Deletions cut 6 bases from V and 6 bases from J, with 11 bases between. The CDR3 spans 13 residues. Germline lookup yields CDR1 KGHSH and CDR2 LQKENI. CDR3 protein: CASSPRGPGELFF. The CDR3 nucleotides are TGTGCCAGCTCGCCCCGGGGCCCCGGGGAGCTGTTTTTT. The full variable domain, with the rest looked up from reference TRBV18 and TRBJ2-2, is NAGVMQNPRHLVRRRGQEARLRCSPMKGHSHVYWYRQLPEEGLKFMVYLQKENIIDESGMPKERFSAEFPKEGPSILRIQQVVRGDSAAYFCASSPRGPGELFFGEGSRLTVL.

The CDR3 DNA reads TGTGCCAGCAGCTCGACTAGTCCGGGGGGGCAGTTCTTC. Its protein is CASSSTSPGGQFF. This chain connects TRBV7-2 to TRBJ2-1; TRBD2 agrees at 7 bases. Germline-derived CDR1 and CDR2 are SGHTA and FQGNSA. CDR3 length equals 13 residues. The J segment lost 12 bases and the V segment lost 4 bases, leaving 9 bases of the junction unmatched.

This clone turned up a few times. V and J are TRBV28 and TRBJ1-5; D call uncertain. The CDR3 has 15 amino acids. Per the germline V gene, CDR1 is MDHEN and CDR2 is SYDVKM. Trimming shortened V by 3 bases and J by 0 bases, and 9 bases separated the two germline ends. The DNA of the CDR3 is TGTGCCAGCAGTTTCGAGGACGATAGCAATCAGCCCCAGCATTTT. Encoded protein: CASSFEDDSNQPQHF.

The V call is TRBV10-3, the J call TRBJ2-7; weak D call: TRBD2 (5 bases). The CDR3 consists of 13 residues. The germline V gene encodes CDR1 ENHRY and CDR2 SYGVKD. Trimming shortened V by 7 bases and J by 0 bases, and 10 bases separated the two germline ends. CDR3 bases: TGTGCCATCAACGCGGGCAGCTCCTACGAGCAGTACTTC. This translates into CAINAGSSYEQYF.

J is TRBJ2-7 and V is TRBV4-1, with a possible D match to TRBD2 (5 bases). The germline V gene encodes CDR1 MGHRA and CDR2 YSYEKL. The CDR3 loop spans 15 amino acids. Trimming stripped 4 bases from V and 0 bases from J, with 13 bases between. The CDR3 here is CASSLLALASYEQYF. DNA for the CDR3: TGCGCCAGCAGCCTGCTTGCGCTAGCCTCCTACGAGCAGTACTTC.

This chain joins TRBV15 and TRBJ2-7, with TRBD1 matching 9 bases. The CDR3 is 16 amino acids. In germline, CDR1 is LNHNV, CDR2 YYDKDF (reference sequence). The ends lost 1 base at V and 3 bases at J; junction bases unmatched: 7. The CDR3: CATSRVGQGLDYEQYF. The DNA for the CDR3 is TGTGCCACCAGCAGAGTGGGACAGGGACTCGACTACGAGCAGTACTTC.

This sequence joins TRBV12-5 and TRBJ2-7; D gene ambiguous. Germline V gene data show CDR1 as LGHNT and CDR2 as FRNRAP. The CDR3 covers 17 residues. Trimming cost V 5 bases and J 1 base, with 21 bases left between them. The CDR3: CASGPVGPVCGSYEQYF. CDR3 DNA sequence: TGTGCTAGTGGTCCCGTGGGCCCTGTTTGTGGGTCCTACGAGCAGTACTTC.